This T cell receptor beta chain was retrieved from a study of persistence of HIV-infected CD4 T cells. Study summary: Median time on suppressive ART was more than seven years.

CDR1 MGHDK and CDR2 SYGVNS come from the germline V gene. This CDR3 region has 17 residues. V was trimmed by 1 base and J by 1 base, leaving 13 bases between them. The libraries were made with immunoSEQ version 4 in survey mode. Assay used: immunoSEQ multiplex PCR; TCRdb lists only in-frame clones, some missing. In the table there are 35,000 to 55,000 clones, roughly nine tenths of which are singletons. Turning to this clone: The antigen is not known.

Anti-CD3/anti-CD28 beads served as a nonspecific positive control stimulus. Sorting selected CD4+ T cells upregulating both CD40 ligand and CD69. CD4+ T cell counts exceeded 400 cells/uL; CMV serology was positive. Before stimulation, PBMCs underwent CD8+ T cell depletion. The source is an adult man with HIV who was CMV-seropositive. The specimen comprised CD4+ T cells sorted from PBMCs after 18-hour stimulation, sampled from a patient who received antiretroviral therapy. This chain joins TRBV25-1 and TRBJ2-2, with TRBD1 as a possible D gene (6 bases). Here the CDR3 reads CASSEFLGTLNTGELFF. CDR3 coding DNA: TGTGCCAGCAGTGAATTCTTAGGGACATTGAACACCGGGGAGCTGTTTTTT.